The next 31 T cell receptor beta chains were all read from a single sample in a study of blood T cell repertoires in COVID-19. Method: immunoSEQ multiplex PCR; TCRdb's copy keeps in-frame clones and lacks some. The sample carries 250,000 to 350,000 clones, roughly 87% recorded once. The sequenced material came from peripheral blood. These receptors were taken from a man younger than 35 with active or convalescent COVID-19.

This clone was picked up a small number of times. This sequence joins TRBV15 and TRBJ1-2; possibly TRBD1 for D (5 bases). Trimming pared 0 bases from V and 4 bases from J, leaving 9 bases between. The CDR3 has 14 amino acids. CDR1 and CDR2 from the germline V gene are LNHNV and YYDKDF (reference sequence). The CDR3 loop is CATSRDPRVYGYTF. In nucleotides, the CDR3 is TGTGCCACCAGCAGAGATCCCAGGGTCTATGGCTACACCTTC.

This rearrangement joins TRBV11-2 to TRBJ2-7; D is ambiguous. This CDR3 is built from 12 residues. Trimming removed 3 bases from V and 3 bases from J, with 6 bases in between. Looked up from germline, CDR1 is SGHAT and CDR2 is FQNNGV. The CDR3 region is CASSFPSYEQYF. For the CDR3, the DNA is TGTGCCAGCAGCTTTCCCAGCTACGAGCAGTACTTC. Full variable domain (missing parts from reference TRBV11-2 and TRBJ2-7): EAGVAQSPRYKIIEKRQSVAFWCNPISGHATLYWYQQILGQGPKLLIQFQNNGVVDDSQLPKDRFSAERLKGVDSTLKIQPAKLEDSAVYLCASSFPSYEQYFGPGTRLTVT.

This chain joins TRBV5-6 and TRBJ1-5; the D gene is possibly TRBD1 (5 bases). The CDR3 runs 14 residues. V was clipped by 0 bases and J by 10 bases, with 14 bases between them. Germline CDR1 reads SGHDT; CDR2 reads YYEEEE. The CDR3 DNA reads TGTGCCAGCAGCTTGGCACAGGTAAAGGCCCCCCAGCATTTT. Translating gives CASSLAQVKAPQHF.

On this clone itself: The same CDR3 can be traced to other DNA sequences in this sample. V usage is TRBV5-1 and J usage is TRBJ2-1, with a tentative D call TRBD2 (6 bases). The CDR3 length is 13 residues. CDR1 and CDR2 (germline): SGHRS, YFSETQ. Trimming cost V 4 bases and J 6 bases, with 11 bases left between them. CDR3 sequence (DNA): TGCGCCAGCAGCCCGCCCGGGGGCAATGAGCAGTTCTTC. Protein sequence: CASSPPGGNEQFF.

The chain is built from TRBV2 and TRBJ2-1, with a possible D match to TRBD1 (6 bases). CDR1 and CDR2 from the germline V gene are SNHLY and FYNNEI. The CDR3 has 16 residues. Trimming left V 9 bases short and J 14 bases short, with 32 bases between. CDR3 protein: CASPPRTVAADEMEFF. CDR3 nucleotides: TGTGCCAGTCCCCCGAGGACAGTAGCTGCGGATGAAATGGAGTTCTTC.

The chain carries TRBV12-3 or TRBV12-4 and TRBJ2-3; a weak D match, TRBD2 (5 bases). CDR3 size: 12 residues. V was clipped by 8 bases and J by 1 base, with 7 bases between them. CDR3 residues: CASGSGTDTQYF. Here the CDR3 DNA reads TGTGCCAGCGGTAGCGGCACAGATACGCAGTATTTT.

CDR3 sequence: CATTVSTNEKLFF. CDR3 bases: TGTGCCACGACAGTTTCAACTAATGAAAAACTGTTTTTT. The V call is TRBV6-5, the J call TRBJ1-4; D might be TRBD1 (5 bases). V was clipped by 10 bases and J by 0 bases, with 9 bases between them. Germline V lookup: CDR1 MNHEY, CDR2 SVGAGI. The CDR3 has 13 residues.

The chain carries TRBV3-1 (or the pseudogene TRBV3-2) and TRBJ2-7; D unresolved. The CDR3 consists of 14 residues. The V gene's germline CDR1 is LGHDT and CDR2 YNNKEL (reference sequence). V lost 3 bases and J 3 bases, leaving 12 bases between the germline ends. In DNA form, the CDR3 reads TGTGCCAGCAGCCAGTCCCGTTCTTACTACGAGCAGTACTTC. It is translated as CASSQSRSYYEQYF.

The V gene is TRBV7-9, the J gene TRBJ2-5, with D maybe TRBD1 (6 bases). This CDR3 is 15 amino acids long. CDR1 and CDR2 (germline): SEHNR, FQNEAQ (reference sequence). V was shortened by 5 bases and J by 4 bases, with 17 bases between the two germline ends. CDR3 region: CASSTLGAALETQYF. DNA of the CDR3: TGTGCCAGCAGCACCTTGGGGGCCGCCTTAGAGACCCAGTACTTC.

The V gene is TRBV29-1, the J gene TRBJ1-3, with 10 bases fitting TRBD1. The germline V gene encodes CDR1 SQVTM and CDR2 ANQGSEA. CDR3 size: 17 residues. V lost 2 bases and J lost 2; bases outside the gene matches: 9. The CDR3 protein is CSVELGTGEGTGNTIYF. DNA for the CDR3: TGCAGCGTTGAACTAGGGACAGGGGAAGGAACTGGAAACACCATATATTTT.

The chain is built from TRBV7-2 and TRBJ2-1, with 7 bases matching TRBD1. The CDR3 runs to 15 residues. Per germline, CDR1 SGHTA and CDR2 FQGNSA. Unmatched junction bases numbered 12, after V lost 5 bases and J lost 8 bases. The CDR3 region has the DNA TGTGCCAGCAGCCCCCAGACAGGGAAGGACGATGAGCAGTTCTTC. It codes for CASSPQTGKDDEQFF.

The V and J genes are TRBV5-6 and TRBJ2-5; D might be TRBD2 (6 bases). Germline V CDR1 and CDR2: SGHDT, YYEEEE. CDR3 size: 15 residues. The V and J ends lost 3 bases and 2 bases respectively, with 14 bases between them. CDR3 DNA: TGTGCCAGCAGCTACCTCGGGAGCGTACAAGAGACCCAGTACTTC. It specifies CASSYLGSVQETQYF.

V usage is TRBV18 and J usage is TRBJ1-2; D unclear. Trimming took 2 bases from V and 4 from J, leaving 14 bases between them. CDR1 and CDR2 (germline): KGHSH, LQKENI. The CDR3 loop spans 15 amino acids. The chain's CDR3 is CASSPTTNLAYGYTF. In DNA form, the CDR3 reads TGTGCCAGCTCACCAACGACAAATTTGGCCTATGGCTACACCTTC.

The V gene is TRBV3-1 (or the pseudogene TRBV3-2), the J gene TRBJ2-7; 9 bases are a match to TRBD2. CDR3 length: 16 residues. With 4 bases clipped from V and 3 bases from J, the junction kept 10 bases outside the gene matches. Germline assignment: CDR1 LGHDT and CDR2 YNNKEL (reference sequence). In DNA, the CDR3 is TGTGCCAGCAGCCTGTACGGGACTAGCAGGGTCTACGAGCAGTACTTC. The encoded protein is CASSLYGTSRVYEQYF.

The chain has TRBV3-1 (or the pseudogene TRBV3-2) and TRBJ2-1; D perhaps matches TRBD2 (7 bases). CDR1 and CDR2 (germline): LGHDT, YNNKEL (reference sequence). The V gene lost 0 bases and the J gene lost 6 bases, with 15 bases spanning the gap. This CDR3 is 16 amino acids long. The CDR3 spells CASSQDRGGAGNEQFF. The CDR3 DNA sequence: TGTGCCAGCAGCCAAGATCGAGGGGGGGCGGGCAATGAGCAGTTCTTC.

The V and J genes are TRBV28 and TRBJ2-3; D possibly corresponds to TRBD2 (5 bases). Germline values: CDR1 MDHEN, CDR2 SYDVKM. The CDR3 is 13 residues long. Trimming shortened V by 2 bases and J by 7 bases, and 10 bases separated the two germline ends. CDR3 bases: TGTGCCAGCAGTTTAAAGCCTAGCAATACGCAGTATTTT. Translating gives CASSLKPSNTQYF.

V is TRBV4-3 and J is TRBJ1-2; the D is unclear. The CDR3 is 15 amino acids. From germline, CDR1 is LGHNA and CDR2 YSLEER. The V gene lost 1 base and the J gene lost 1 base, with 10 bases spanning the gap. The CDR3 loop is CASSQGGDRNYGYTF. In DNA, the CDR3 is TGCGCCAGCAGCCAAGGCGGAGACCGTAACTATGGCTACACCTTC.

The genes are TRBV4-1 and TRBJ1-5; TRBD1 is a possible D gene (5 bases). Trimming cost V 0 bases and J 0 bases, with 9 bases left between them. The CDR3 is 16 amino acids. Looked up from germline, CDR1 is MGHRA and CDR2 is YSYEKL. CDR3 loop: CASSQDGGNSNQPQHF. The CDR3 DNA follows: TGCGCCAGCAGCCAAGATGGGGGGAATAGCAATCAGCCCCAGCATTTT.

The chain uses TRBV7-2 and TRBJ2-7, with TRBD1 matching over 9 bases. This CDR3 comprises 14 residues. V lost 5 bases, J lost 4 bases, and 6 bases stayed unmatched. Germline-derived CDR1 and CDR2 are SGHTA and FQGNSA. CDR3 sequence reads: CASSLGDRVYEQYF. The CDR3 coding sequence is TGTGCCAGCAGCCTAGGGGACAGGGTTTACGAGCAGTACTTC.

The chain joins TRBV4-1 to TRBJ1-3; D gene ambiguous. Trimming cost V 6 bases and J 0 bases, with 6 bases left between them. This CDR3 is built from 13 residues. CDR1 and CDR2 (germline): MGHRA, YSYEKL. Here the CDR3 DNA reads TGCGCCAGCAGTCCGGGCTCTGGAAACACCATATATTTT. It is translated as CASSPGSGNTIYF.

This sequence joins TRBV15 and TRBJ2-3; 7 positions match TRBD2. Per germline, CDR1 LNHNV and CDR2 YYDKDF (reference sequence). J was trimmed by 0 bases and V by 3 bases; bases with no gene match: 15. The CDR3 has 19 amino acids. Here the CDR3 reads CATSSGTTLLAPSTDTQYF. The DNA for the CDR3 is TGTGCCACCAGCAGCGGCACTACATTACTAGCGCCTAGCACAGATACGCAGTATTTT. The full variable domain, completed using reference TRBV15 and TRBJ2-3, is DAMVIQNPRYQVTQFGKPVTLSCSQTLNHNVMYWYQQKSSQAPKLLFHYYDKDFNNEADTPDNFQSRRPNTSFCFLDIRSPGLGDTAMYLCATSSGTTLLAPSTDTQYFGPGTRLTVL.

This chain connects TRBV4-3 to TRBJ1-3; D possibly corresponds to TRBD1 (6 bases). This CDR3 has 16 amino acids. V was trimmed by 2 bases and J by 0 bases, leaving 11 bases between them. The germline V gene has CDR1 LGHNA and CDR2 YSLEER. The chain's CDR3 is CASSQHQGPSGNTIYF. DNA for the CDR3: TGCGCCAGCAGCCAACATCAGGGGCCCTCTGGAAACACCATATATTTT.

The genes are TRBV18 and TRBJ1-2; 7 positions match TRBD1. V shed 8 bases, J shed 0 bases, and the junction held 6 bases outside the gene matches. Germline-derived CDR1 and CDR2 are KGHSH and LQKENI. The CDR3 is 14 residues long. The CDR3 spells CASTGQLSNYGYTF. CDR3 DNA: TGTGCCAGCACGGGACAGCTTTCTAACTATGGCTACACCTTC. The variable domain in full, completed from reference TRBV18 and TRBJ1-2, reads NAGVMQNPRHLVRRRGQEARLRCSPMKGHSHVYWYRQLPEEGLKFMVYLQKENIIDESGMPKERFSAEFPKEGPSILRIQQVVRGDSAAYFCASTGQLSNYGYTFGSGTRLTVV.

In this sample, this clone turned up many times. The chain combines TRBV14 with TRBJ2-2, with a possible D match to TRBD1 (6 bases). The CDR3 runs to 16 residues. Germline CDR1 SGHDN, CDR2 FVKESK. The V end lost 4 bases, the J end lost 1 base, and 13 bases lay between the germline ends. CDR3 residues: CASSLYPGQNTGELFF. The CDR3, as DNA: TGTGCCAGCAGCCTATACCCGGGACAGAACACCGGGGAGCTGTTTTTT.

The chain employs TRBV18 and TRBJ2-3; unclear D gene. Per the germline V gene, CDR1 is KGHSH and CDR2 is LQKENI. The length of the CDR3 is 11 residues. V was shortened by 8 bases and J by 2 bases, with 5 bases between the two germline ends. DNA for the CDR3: TGTGCCAGCCCTAACACAGATACGCAGTATTTT. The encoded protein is CASPNTDTQYF.

The CDR3: CASSQPGASNTEAFF. CDR3 nucleotides: TGTGCCAGCAGTCAACCGGGAGCCTCAAACACTGAAGCTTTCTTT. The chain uses TRBV6-5 and TRBJ1-1; D uncertain. V dropped 5 bases and J dropped 2 bases, with 15 bases sitting between them. The germline gives CDR1 MNHEY, CDR2 SVGAGI. The CDR3 totals 15 residues.

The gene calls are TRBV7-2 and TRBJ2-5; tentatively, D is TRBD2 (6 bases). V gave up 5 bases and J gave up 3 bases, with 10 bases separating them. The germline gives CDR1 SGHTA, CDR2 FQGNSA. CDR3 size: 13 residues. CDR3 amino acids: CASSPRREETQYF. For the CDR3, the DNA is TGTGCCAGCAGCCCGAGGAGGGAAGAGACCCAGTACTTC.

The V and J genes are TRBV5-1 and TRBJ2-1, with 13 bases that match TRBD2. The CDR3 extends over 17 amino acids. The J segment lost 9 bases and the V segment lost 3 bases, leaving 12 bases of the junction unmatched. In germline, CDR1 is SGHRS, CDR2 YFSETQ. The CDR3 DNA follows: TGCGCCAGCAGCTGGACTAGCGGGAGCCCCTCTGGGAGTGAGCAGTTCTTC. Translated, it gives CASSWTSGSPSGSEQFF.

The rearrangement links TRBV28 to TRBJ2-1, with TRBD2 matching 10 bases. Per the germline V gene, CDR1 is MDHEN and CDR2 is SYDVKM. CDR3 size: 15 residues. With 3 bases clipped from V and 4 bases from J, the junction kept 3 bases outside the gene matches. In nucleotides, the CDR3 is TGTGCCAGCAGTTTCTTTAGCGGGGGGTACAATGAGCAGTTCTTC. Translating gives CASSFFSGGYNEQFF.

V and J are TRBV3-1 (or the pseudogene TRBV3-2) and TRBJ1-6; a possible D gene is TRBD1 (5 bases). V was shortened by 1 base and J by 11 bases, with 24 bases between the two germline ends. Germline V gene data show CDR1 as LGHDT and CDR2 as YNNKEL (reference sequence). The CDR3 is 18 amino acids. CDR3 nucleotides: TGTGCCAGCAGCCAAGGGAATGCCGTCCCATTGTCAGGGCCACCCCTCCACTTT. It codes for CASSQGNAVPLSGPPLHF.

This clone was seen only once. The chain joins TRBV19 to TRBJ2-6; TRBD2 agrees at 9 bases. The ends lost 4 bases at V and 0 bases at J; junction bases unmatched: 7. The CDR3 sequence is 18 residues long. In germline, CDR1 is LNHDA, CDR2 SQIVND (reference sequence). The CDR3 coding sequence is TGTGCCAGTAGTAGAAGACTAGCGGAAAGCTCTGGGGCCAACGTCCTGACTTTC. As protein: CASSRRLAESSGANVLTF.